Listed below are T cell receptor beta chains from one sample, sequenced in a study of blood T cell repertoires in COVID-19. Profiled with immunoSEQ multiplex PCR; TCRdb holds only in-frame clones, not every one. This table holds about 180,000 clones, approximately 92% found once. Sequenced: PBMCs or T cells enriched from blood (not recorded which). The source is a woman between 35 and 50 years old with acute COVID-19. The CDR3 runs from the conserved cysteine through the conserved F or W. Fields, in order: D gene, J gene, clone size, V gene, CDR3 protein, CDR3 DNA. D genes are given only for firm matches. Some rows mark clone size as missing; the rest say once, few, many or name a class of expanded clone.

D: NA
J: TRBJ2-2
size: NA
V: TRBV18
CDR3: CASSPRSGYIIDTGELFF
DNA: TGTGCCAGCTCACCCCGCAGCGGGTACATAATCGACACCGGGGAGCTGTTTTTT

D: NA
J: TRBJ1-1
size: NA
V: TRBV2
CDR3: CASRTDSPSEAFF
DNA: TGTGCCAGCAGAACGGACAGTCCTTCTGAAGCTTTCTTT

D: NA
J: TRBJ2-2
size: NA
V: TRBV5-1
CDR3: CASSLNQGTGELFF
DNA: TGCGCCAGCAGCTTGAATCAGGGCACCGGGGAGCTGTTTTTT

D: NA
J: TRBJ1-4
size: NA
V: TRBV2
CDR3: CASSEWQGGEKLFF
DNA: TGTGCCAGCAGTGAATGGCAGGGAGGGGAAAAACTGTTTTTT

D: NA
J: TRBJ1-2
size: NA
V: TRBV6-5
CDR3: CASREGFNYGYTF
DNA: TGTGCCAGCCGGGAGGGGTTTAACTATGGCTACACCTTC

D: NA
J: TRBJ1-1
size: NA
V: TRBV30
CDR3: CAWSVRSWRDEAFF
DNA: TGTGCCTGGAGTGTACGGTCTTGGAGGGACGAAGCTTTCTTT

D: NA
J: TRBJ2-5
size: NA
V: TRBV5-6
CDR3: CASRVSPDTETQYF
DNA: TGTGCCAGCAGAGTTTCGCCGGACACGGAGACCCAGTACTTC

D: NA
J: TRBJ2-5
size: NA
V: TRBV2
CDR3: CASSDRQQETQYF
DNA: TGTGCCAGCAGTGACAGACAGCAAGAGACCCAGTACTTC

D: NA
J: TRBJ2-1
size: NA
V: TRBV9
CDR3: CASSVGGLYNEQFF
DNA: TGTGCCAGCAGCGTAGGAGGGCTCTACAATGAGCAGTTCTTC

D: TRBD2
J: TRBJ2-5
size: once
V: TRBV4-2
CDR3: CASSIRAGEAETQYF
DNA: TGTGCCAGCAGCATAAGAGCGGGAGAGGCGGAGACCCAGTACTTC

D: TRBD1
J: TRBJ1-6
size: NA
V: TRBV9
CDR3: CASSQGQGENSPLHF
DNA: TGTGCCAGCAGCCAAGGACAGGGGGAAAATTCACCCCTCCACTTT

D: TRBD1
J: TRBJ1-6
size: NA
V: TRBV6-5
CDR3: CASSYKRTGSNSPLHF
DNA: TGTGCCAGCAGTTACAAGAGGACAGGGAGTAATTCACCCCTCCACTTT

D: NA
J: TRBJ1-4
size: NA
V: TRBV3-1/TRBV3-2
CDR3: CASSPRAENEKLFF
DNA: TGTGCCAGCAGCCCGAGGGCGGAAAATGAAAAACTGTTTTTT

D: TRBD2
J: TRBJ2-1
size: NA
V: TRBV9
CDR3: CASSASGPSYNEQFF
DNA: TGTGCCAGCAGCGCTAGCGGGCCCTCCTACAATGAGCAGTTCTTC

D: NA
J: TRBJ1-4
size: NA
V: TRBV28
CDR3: CASRPGDATNEKLFF
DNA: TGTGCCAGCAGACCAGGGGATGCAACTAATGAAAAACTGTTTTTT

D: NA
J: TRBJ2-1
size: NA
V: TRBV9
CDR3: CASSPGAGTYNEQFF
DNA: TGTGCCAGCAGCCCCGGGGCGGGGACCTACAATGAGCAGTTCTTC